The 18 T cell receptor beta chains below all came from one sample that was sequenced in a study of human T cells and chemical hapten exposure. TCRdb reprocessed the RACE reads via MiXCR and lists one record per CDR3 protein. Among 350,000 to 400,000 distinct CDR3 sequences listed, approximately 5.1% were seen once. Time point defined: pre-sensitization, week 0. The treatment here: therapeutic diphenylcyclopropenone sensitization with weekly scalp DPC. The specimen was whole blood, collected in connection with sensitization to the hapten diphenylcyclopropenone (DPC). These receptors came from a woman aged 45-60 years with alopecia areata. Some clones in this sample may be carry-over from other donors' samples.

The V call is TRBV7-9, the J call TRBJ1-6, with 9 bases identical to TRBD1. Germline loops: CDR1 SEHNR, CDR2 FQNEAQ (reference sequence). This CDR3 is 17 amino acids long. V trimming: 4 bases; J trimming: 6 bases; junction bases outside the gene matches: 10. CDR3 in amino acids: CASSSRMNRGLNSPLHF. CDR3 nucleotide sequence: TGTGCCAGCAGCTCGCGGATGAACAGGGGGCTTAATTCACCCCTCCACTTT.

This clonotype appeared a few times. The chain employs TRBV5-1 and TRBJ2-7; tentative D call: TRBD1 (5 bases). Trimming pared 0 bases from V and 4 bases from J, leaving 8 bases between. Germline assignment: CDR1 SGHRS and CDR2 YFSETQ. This CDR3 has 13 residues. The CDR3 DNA is TGCGCCAGCAGCTTGGCCAGGGTTTACGAGCAGTACTTC. As protein: CASSLARVYEQYF.

This clonotype was counted at least ten times. DNA for the CDR3: TGTGCCAGCAGTACTTACAGGGCAGGCCAGCCCCAGCATTTT. Its protein product is CASSTYRAGQPQHF. The gene calls are TRBV28 and TRBJ1-5, with a possible D match to TRBD1 (6 bases). The V gene's germline CDR1 is MDHEN and CDR2 SYDVKM. The CDR3 runs to 14 residues. With 5 bases removed from V and 7 bases from J, the gap between germline ends came to 15 bases.

This chain uses TRBV12-3 or TRBV12-4 with TRBJ1-1, with TRBD1 matching over 7 bases. The trim removed 4 bases at V and 10 bases at J, leaving 9 bases unmatched. CDR3 length: 13 amino acids. The CDR3 region has the DNA TGTGCCAGCAGTTCGAAAACCGGGACAGTAGCTTTCTTT. Protein product: CASSSKTGTVAFF.

This clonotype appeared a few times. The V call is TRBV28, the J call TRBJ1-2, with TRBD1 as a possible D gene (5 bases). Trimming removed 3 bases at V and 6 bases at J, with 11 bases between. This CDR3 has 13 residues. CDR1 is MDHEN, CDR2 SYDVKM, per germline. The CDR3 DNA follows: TGTGCCAGCAGTTTGGACAAAACCAATGGCTACACCTTC. Translated: CASSLDKTNGYTF.

This clonotype was seen more than once but under ten times. The rearrangement joins TRBV6-1 to TRBJ1-5; D gene ambiguous. The CDR3 length is 15 residues. Trimming took 1 base from V and 5 from J, leaving 12 bases between them. Germline V gives CDR1 MNHNS, CDR2 SASEGT. The CDR3 spells CASSEGPFGYQPQHF. In DNA form, the CDR3 reads TGTGCCAGCAGTGAAGGTCCCTTTGGGTATCAGCCCCAGCATTTT.

This clonotype has ten or more counts. The chain recombines TRBV27 with TRBJ2-1, with D unresolved. In germline, CDR1 is MNHEY, CDR2 SMNVEV (reference sequence). The CDR3 extends over 13 amino acids. Trimming took 5 bases from V and 9 from J, leaving 14 bases between them. CDR3 protein: CASSTQPRREQFF. CDR3 DNA: TGTGCCAGCAGTACCCAGCCCCGTCGTGAGCAGTTCTTC.

This clonotype was observed many times. V and J are TRBV9 and TRBJ2-3, with D tentatively TRBD2 (5 bases). Deletions cut 0 bases from V and 0 bases from J, with 8 bases between. There are 15 residues in the CDR3. The V gene's germline CDR1 is SGDLS and CDR2 YYNGEE. CDR3 amino acids: CASSVAADSTDTQYF. Written as DNA, the CDR3 is TGTGCCAGCAGCGTAGCAGCGGACAGCACAGATACGCAGTATTTT.

Notes on this clonotype: A much more abundant neighbour one base away suggests this may be a read error. J is TRBJ2-1 and V is TRBV9, with 10 bases fitting TRBD2. Germline-derived CDR1 and CDR2 are SGDLS and YYNGEE. There are 16 residues in the CDR3. V trimming: 0 bases; J trimming: 3 bases; junction bases outside the gene matches: 3. The CDR3 region has the DNA TGTGCCAGCAGCGTAGTTGCTAGCGGGAGCTACAATGAGCAGTTCTTC. Amino acids: CASSVVASGSYNEQFF.

This clonotype was picked up many times. This sequence joins TRBV10-3 and TRBJ2-7, with D possibly matching TRBD1 (6 bases). The CDR3 has 14 amino acids. From germline, CDR1 is ENHRY and CDR2 SYGVKD. The V end lost 0 bases, the J end lost 5 bases, and 11 bases lay between the germline ends. The CDR3 sequence: CAISESGRGNEQYF. The DNA for the CDR3 is TGTGCCATCAGTGAGTCAGGCAGGGGAAACGAGCAGTACTTC.

This clonotype was counted between two and nine times. This chain joins TRBV3-1 and TRBJ2-3; D not resolved. Trimming shortened V by 4 bases and J by 0 bases, and 8 bases separated the two germline ends. Germline CDR1 and CDR2: LGHDT and YNNKEL (reference sequence). The CDR3 runs 14 residues. CDR3 region: CASSLQTSTDTQYF. The CDR3 DNA follows: TGTGCCAGCAGCCTACAGACTAGCACAGATACGCAGTATTTT.

This clonotype was observed a few times. The rearrangement links TRBV20-1 to TRBJ2-7; D uncertain. V lost 6 bases, J lost 6 bases, and 9 bases lay in between. Germline CDR1 is DFQATT and CDR2 is SNEGSKA (reference sequence). The CDR3 spans 10 residues. In DNA, the CDR3 is TGCAGTGCGCCAGGCCCCGAGCAGTACTTC. It translates to CSAPGPEQYF.

There are many counts of this clonotype. The chain links TRBV29-1 to TRBJ1-2, with D unresolved. V dropped 7 bases and J dropped 4 bases, with 10 bases sitting between them. In germline, CDR1 is SQVTM, CDR2 ANQGSEA. The CDR3 consists of 11 residues. The CDR3 bases are TGCAGCGGCCACAGAGTCTATGGCTACACCTTC. Amino acid sequence: CSGHRVYGYTF.

This clonotype was observed at least ten times. V gene TRBV4-2 combines with J gene TRBJ2-6; D is ambiguous. This CDR3 is built from 17 residues. V was pared by 1 base and J by 0 bases, with 10 bases between. Germline-derived CDR1 and CDR2 are LGHNA and YNFKEQ. This chain's CDR3 is CASSQGVGVSGANVLTF. DNA for the CDR3: TGTGCCAGCAGCCAAGGGGTAGGAGTCTCTGGGGCCAACGTCCTGACTTTC.

This clonotype occurred many times. The chain has TRBV5-1 and TRBJ2-1; D uncertain. The germline V and J ends were trimmed by 7 bases and 10 bases, with 18 bases remaining between them. The germline V gene encodes CDR1 SGHRS and CDR2 YFSETQ. CDR3 length: 13 amino acids. The CDR3 loop reads CASAYGDSGEQFF. The CDR3 nucleotides are TGCGCCAGCGCATACGGAGACTCAGGAGAGCAGTTCTTC.

This chain connects TRBV20-1 to TRBJ2-7; D unclear. The CDR3 is 15 amino acids. V gave up 0 bases and J gave up 0 bases, with 12 bases separating them. The V gene's germline CDR1 is DFQATT and CDR2 SNEGSKA (reference sequence). CDR3 bases: TGCAGTGCTAGAGATGGACGGAGTAGCTCCTACGAGCAGTACTTC. Its translation is CSARDGRSSSYEQYF.

This clonotype came up many times. The rearrangement links TRBV12-3 or TRBV12-4 to TRBJ1-2; 8 nucleotides line up with TRBD1. The CDR3 extends over 11 amino acids. CDR3 in DNA: TGTGCAGACAGGGGTCCCCATGGCTACACCTTC. Translating it yields CADRGPHGYTF.

A few counts support this clonotype. Mismatch with germline at one junction end may stem from a read error. The CDR3 sequence: CASSLDPGPSNQKLFF. In DNA, the CDR3 is TGTGCCAGCAGCTTGGACCCCGGACCGAGTAATCAAAAACTGTTTTTT. The chain uses TRBV5-5 and TRBJ1-4, with D unresolved. The CDR3 sequence is 16 residues long. Germline lookup yields CDR1 SGHKS and CDR2 YYEKEE (reference sequence).